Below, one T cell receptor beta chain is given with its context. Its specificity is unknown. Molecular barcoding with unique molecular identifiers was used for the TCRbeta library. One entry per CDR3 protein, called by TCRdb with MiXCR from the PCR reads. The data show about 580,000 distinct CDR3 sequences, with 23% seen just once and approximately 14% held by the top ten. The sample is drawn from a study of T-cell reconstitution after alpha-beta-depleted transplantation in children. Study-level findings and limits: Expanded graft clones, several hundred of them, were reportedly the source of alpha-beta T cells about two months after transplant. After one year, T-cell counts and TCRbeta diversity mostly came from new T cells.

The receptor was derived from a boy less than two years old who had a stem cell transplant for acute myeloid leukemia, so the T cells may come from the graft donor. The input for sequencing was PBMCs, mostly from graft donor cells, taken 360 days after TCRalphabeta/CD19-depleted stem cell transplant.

Here the CDR3 DNA reads TGTGCCAGCAGCTTAGGGGGCGGCGTCGCAGATACGCAGTATTTT. Protein sequence: CASSLGGGVADTQYF. The V and J genes are TRBV7-9 and TRBJ2-3; a weak D match, TRBD1 (5 bases). This CDR3 spans 15 amino acids. V lost 1 base to trimming and J lost 4 bases, with 12 bases between them. The germline V gene encodes CDR1 SEHNR and CDR2 FQNEAQ (reference sequence).